The 32 T cell receptor beta chains below were found in one sample sequenced in a study of T cell responses to AZD1222 COVID-19 vaccine. Sequenced by immunoSEQ multiplex PCR; TCRdb stores in-frame clones only, minus some. The repertoire includes 90,000 to 120,000 clones, over 90% of them detected once, and roughly 5% sits in the top ten. The specimen comprised peripheral blood, sampled on day 0 of AZD1222 vaccination. The origin of the receptors is an adult in good health.

This chain links TRBV2 with TRBJ2-7; 10 bases map to TRBD1. Germline loops: CDR1 SNHLY, CDR2 FYNNEI. V lost 4 bases, J lost 6 bases, and 3 bases stayed unmatched. This CDR3 contains 13 residues. The CDR3: CASSGDRGGEQYF. The CDR3 DNA sequence: TGTGCCAGCAGTGGGGACAGGGGCGGCGAGCAGTACTTC. The complete variable domain, with remaining parts taken from reference TRBV2 and TRBJ2-7, reads EPEVTQTPSHQVTQMGQEVILRCVPISNHLYFYWYRQILGQKVEFLVSFYNNEISEKSEIFDDQFSVERPDGSNFTLKIRSTKLEDSAMYFCASSGDRGGEQYFGPGTRLTVT.

The gene calls are TRBV4-3 and TRBJ2-7; 10 bases are shared with TRBD2. CDR3 size: 16 residues. The germline CDR1 and CDR2 sequences are LGHNA and YSLEER. V was clipped by 0 bases and J by 3 bases; unmatched bases: 5. The CDR3 nucleotides read TGCGCCAGCAGCCAAGATCGACTAGCGGGCCACTACGAGCAGTACTTC. It specifies CASSQDRLAGHYEQYF.

The chain recombines TRBV27 with TRBJ1-4; 9 positions agree with TRBD1. CDR3 length equals 14 residues. Germline CDR1 reads MNHEY; CDR2 reads SMNVEV (reference sequence). Trimming removed 4 bases from V and 5 bases from J; junction bases left unmatched: 2. Here the CDR3 reads CASSWGQGNEKLFF. The CDR3 DNA follows: TGTGCCAGCAGTTGGGGACAGGGAAATGAAAAACTGTTTTTT.

This sequence joins TRBV11-2 and TRBJ1-4; no reliable D call. The CDR3 covers 13 residues. Germline CDR1 SGHAT, CDR2 FQNNGV. Trimming took off 11 bases at V and 8 bases at J, with 18 bases between the two ends. The CDR3 DNA follows: TGTGCCGTCAGACCCCCGGTGGGGGAAAAACTGTTTTTT. This translates into CAVRPPVGEKLFF.

The rearrangement joins TRBV30 to TRBJ1-1; D is perhaps TRBD1 (6 bases). CDR1 GTSNPN and CDR2 SVGIG come from the germline V gene (reference sequence). Trimming removed 0 bases at V and 0 bases at J, with 14 bases between. This CDR3 has 16 residues. This CDR3 is CAWSVLGTGMNTEAFF. CDR3 nucleotide sequence: TGTGCCTGGAGTGTACTTGGTACAGGGATGAACACTGAAGCTTTCTTT.

V is TRBV18 and J is TRBJ2-7, with a weak D call TRBD1 (6 bases). Germline CDR1 and CDR2: KGHSH and LQKENI. This CDR3 has 12 amino acids. The V and J ends lost 6 bases and 6 bases respectively, with 12 bases between them. CDR3 sequence (DNA): TGTGCCAGCTCGGGGGCTGAAGGCGAGCAGTACTTC. Translated: CASSGAEGEQYF.

The rearrangement links TRBV4-1 to TRBJ2-2; 10 bases align to TRBD2. The V gene end was trimmed by 6 bases and the J gene end by 5 bases; junction bases not matched to a gene: 9. Germline V gene lookup returns CDR1 MGHRA and CDR2 YSYEKL. This CDR3 spans 16 amino acids. The chain's CDR3 is CASSPSPSGGTGELFF. CDR3 nucleotides: TGCGCCAGCAGTCCATCTCCTAGCGGGGGTACCGGGGAGCTGTTTTTT.

This chain links TRBV6-5 with TRBJ1-3, with TRBD1 identical over 8 bases. The CDR3 contains 15 residues. V dropped 5 bases and J dropped 3; count of bases not matched to a gene: 6. Germline V CDR1 and CDR2: MNHEY, SVGAGI. CDR3 loop: CASSPQGADGNTIYF. The CDR3 coding sequence is TGTGCCAGCAGTCCTCAGGGGGCGGATGGAAACACCATATATTTT.

The chain combines TRBV2 with TRBJ1-1; weak D call: TRBD1 (5 bases). This CDR3 spans 19 amino acids. Germline CDR1 is SNHLY and CDR2 is FYNNEI. Trimming left V 1 base short and J 1 base short, with 22 bases between. CDR3 sequence reads: CASSEGVAGHKFANTEAFF. The CDR3 DNA follows: TGTGCCAGCAGTGAAGGGGTAGCTGGACATAAATTTGCGAACACTGAAGCTTTCTTT.

The V gene is TRBV7-8, the J gene TRBJ2-7; the D call may be TRBD1 or TRBD2 (5 bases each). Germline values: CDR1 SGHVS, CDR2 FQNEAQ. V gave up 1 base and J gave up 1 base, with 17 bases separating them. The CDR3 length is 17 residues. The CDR3 loop reads CASSLGPGMGRSYEQYF. In DNA form, the CDR3 reads TGTGCCAGCAGCTTAGGCCCAGGTATGGGACGGTCCTACGAGCAGTACTTC.

The rearrangement uses TRBV18 and TRBJ2-1, with no clear D. The CDR3 is 12 residues long. V was trimmed by 2 bases and J by 7 bases, leaving 6 bases between them. Germline assignment: CDR1 KGHSH and CDR2 LQKENI. The CDR3 sequence is CASSPARNEQFF. The CDR3 DNA sequence: TGTGCCAGCTCACCAGCGAGGAATGAGCAGTTCTTC.

This clone was counted once. This sequence joins TRBV9 and TRBJ1-1, with 7 positions matching TRBD1. Per the germline V gene, CDR1 is SGDLS and CDR2 is YYNGEE. This CDR3 has 15 amino acids. V shed 4 bases and J 0 bases; nucleotides not matched to a gene: 6. The CDR3 loop is CASSPGTALNTEAFF. The CDR3 DNA sequence: TGTGCCAGCAGCCCCGGGACAGCTTTGAACACTGAAGCTTTCTTT.

The chain combines TRBV9 with TRBJ2-5, with TRBD1 matching 9 bases. With 3 bases clipped from V and 5 bases from J, the junction kept 8 bases outside the gene matches. Germline assignment: CDR1 SGDLS and CDR2 YYNGEE. The length of the CDR3 is 15 residues. Written as DNA, the CDR3 is TGTGCCAGCAGCGCCGCCGGGACAGGGCTCGAGACCCAGTACTTC. As protein: CASSAAGTGLETQYF.

In its sample, this clone was seen once. The chain couples TRBV15 to TRBJ1-3, with D tentatively TRBD1 (6 bases). The CDR3 runs 15 residues. The germline gives CDR1 LNHNV, CDR2 YYDKDF (reference sequence). Trimming stripped 2 bases from V and 4 bases from J, with 12 bases between. In DNA form, the CDR3 reads TGTGCCACCAGCAGACCCGGGACATTCGGAAACACCATATATTTT. Encoded protein: CATSRPGTFGNTIYF.

The V and J genes are TRBV3-1 (or the pseudogene TRBV3-2) and TRBJ2-7; 8 nucleotides match TRBD2. The trim removed 2 bases at V and 6 bases at J, leaving 9 bases unmatched. This CDR3 is built from 15 residues. Germline CDR1 and CDR2: LGHDT and YNNKEL (reference sequence). The CDR3 spells CASSQTGLAGVEQYF. CDR3 sequence (DNA): TGTGCCAGCAGCCAAACAGGACTAGCTGGTGTCGAGCAGTACTTC.

The chain is built from TRBV29-1 and TRBJ1-1; D call uncertain. This CDR3 region has 11 residues. The germline V and J ends were trimmed by 4 bases and 3 bases, with 6 bases remaining between them. From germline, CDR1 is SQVTM and CDR2 ANQGSEA. CDR3 amino acids: CSVAWDTEAFF. The CDR3 region has the DNA TGCAGCGTTGCGTGGGACACTGAAGCTTTCTTT.

The V call is TRBV14, the J call TRBJ2-1, with 12 bases lining up with TRBD2. CDR1 SGHDN and CDR2 FVKESK come from the germline V gene. This CDR3 spans 17 amino acids. The V and J ends lost 1 base and 3 bases, in that order; junction bases with no gene match: 4. The CDR3 protein is CASSQGLAGANYNEQFF. The DNA for the CDR3 is TGTGCCAGCAGCCAAGGACTAGCGGGAGCAAACTACAATGAGCAGTTCTTC.

The chain combines TRBV10-3 with TRBJ2-2, with D perhaps TRBD1 (7 bases). V lost 3 bases, J lost 3 bases, and 14 bases lay in between. CDR1 and CDR2 (germline): ENHRY, SYGVKD. The CDR3 spans 16 residues. CDR3 amino acids: CAISDAGRGDTGELFF. The DNA of the CDR3 is TGTGCCATCAGTGACGCGGGCAGGGGGGACACCGGGGAGCTGTTTTTT.

This chain connects TRBV6-6 to TRBJ2-2; D unclear. Trimming shortened V by 7 bases and J by 0 bases, and 12 bases separated the two germline ends. Looked up from germline, CDR1 is MNHNY and CDR2 is SVGAGI (reference sequence). CDR3 length: 15 amino acids. The CDR3 DNA sequence: TGTGCCAGCAAGGAGCGATCGTCGAACACCGGGGAGCTGTTTTTT. It yields the protein CASKERSSNTGELFF.

V is TRBV11-3 and J is TRBJ2-2; weak D call: TRBD2 (6 bases). Per the germline V gene, CDR1 is SGHNT and CDR2 is YENEEA. CDR3 length equals 16 residues. The V end was cut by 1 base, the J end by 0 bases, with 9 bases between. CDR3 sequence (DNA): TGTGCCAGCAGCTTAGGCGGGGCGGCGAACACCGGGGAGCTGTTTTTT. Translation gives CASSLGGAANTGELFF.

This sequence joins TRBV19 and TRBJ1-5, with D perhaps TRBD1 (6 bases). Germline CDR1 and CDR2: LNHDA and SQIVND (reference sequence). The CDR3 is 13 residues long. Trimming removed 11 bases from V and 0 bases from J, with 11 bases in between. CDR3 coding DNA: TGTGCCTCGGGACACTATAGCAATCAGCCCCAGCATTTT. The encoded protein is CASGHYSNQPQHF.

The chain has TRBV4-1 and TRBJ1-6; D gene unclear. Per the germline V gene, CDR1 is MGHRA and CDR2 is YSYEKL. The CDR3 is 18 residues long. V lost 0 bases and J 0 bases, leaving 12 bases between the germline ends. CDR3 sequence reads: CASSQDGRGGSYNSPLHF. The CDR3 coding sequence is TGCGCCAGCAGCCAAGATGGTCGGGGAGGCTCCTATAATTCACCCCTCCACTTT.

The rearrangement joins TRBV11-2 to TRBJ2-1; D is unclear. The germline V and J ends were trimmed by 2 bases and 9 bases, with 11 bases remaining between them. Germline CDR1 and CDR2: SGHAT and FQNNGV. The CDR3 runs to 13 residues. CDR3 bases: TGTGCCAGCAGCTTACTAGTTTTAGGTGAGCAGTTCTTC. Translated, it gives CASSLLVLGEQFF.

The chain recombines TRBV5-1 with TRBJ2-1, with 7 nucleotides matching TRBD1. Germline-derived CDR1 and CDR2 are SGHRS and YFSETQ. The V and J ends lost 4 bases and 5 bases, in that order; junction bases with no gene match: 9. The CDR3 sequence is 15 residues long. The DNA for the CDR3 is TGCGCCAGCAGCGAAGGGACAGTGGGAGACAATGAGCAGTTCTTC. It translates to CASSEGTVGDNEQFF.

The chain carries TRBV19 and TRBJ2-1; 7 bases are shared with TRBD1. Germline V CDR1 and CDR2: LNHDA, SQIVND (reference sequence). The CDR3 spans 14 residues. The ends lost 10 bases at V and 6 bases at J; junction bases unmatched: 12. The CDR3 loop is CATQGGQLGNEQFF. CDR3 bases: TGTGCCACTCAAGGGGGACAGTTGGGCAATGAGCAGTTCTTC.

The chain couples TRBV10-2 to TRBJ2-3; 7 bases line up with TRBD2. The CDR3 has 15 amino acids. J gave up 5 bases and V 1 base, and 6 bases lay outside the gene matches. CDR1 is WSHSY and CDR2 is SAAADI in the germline V gene. The CDR3 DNA follows: TGCGCCAGCAGTGAGTGGGAGGGAAAGGGAGATACGCAGTATTTT. It translates to CASSEWEGKGDTQYF.

The chain employs TRBV5-4 and TRBJ1-1; D uncertain. The V gene's germline CDR1 is SGHNT and CDR2 YYREEE (reference sequence). The CDR3 is 13 residues long. V lost 2 bases to trimming and J lost 6 bases, with 11 bases between them. The CDR3 loop reads CASSFNFGSEAFF. CDR3 bases: TGTGCCAGCAGCTTCAATTTCGGCTCTGAAGCTTTCTTT. Together with reference TRBV5-4 and TRBJ1-1, the CDR3 gives the full variable domain: ETGVTQSPTHLIKTRGQQVTLRCSSQSGHNTVSWYQQALGQGPQFIFQYYREEENGRGNFPPRFSGLQFPNYSSELNVNALELDDSALYLCASSFNFGSEAFFGQGTRLTVV.

This rearrangement joins TRBV7-9 to TRBJ2-1, with D perhaps TRBD2 (5 bases). The germline CDR1 and CDR2 sequences are SEHNR and FQNEAQ (reference sequence). The CDR3 spans 12 residues. V lost 5 bases and J 9 bases, leaving 11 bases between the germline ends. The CDR3 sequence is CASSPPGVEQFF. The DNA of the CDR3 is TGTGCCAGCAGCCCCCCCGGGGTTGAGCAGTTCTTC.

The CDR3 region has the DNA TGCGCCAGCAGCTCGATTTCGGGGGAGCAGTACTTC. Amino acid sequence: CASSSISGEQYF. The chain is built from TRBV4-1 and TRBJ2-7, with a possible D match to TRBD2 (5 bases). V was clipped by 5 bases and J by 7 bases, with 12 bases between them. CDR1 and CDR2 from the germline V gene are MGHRA and YSYEKL. This CDR3 contains 12 residues.

J is TRBJ1-1 and V is TRBV20-1; the D is unclear. Germline V gene lookup returns CDR1 DFQATT and CDR2 SNEGSKA (reference sequence). V lost 3 bases and J 4 bases, leaving 6 bases between the germline ends. The CDR3 is 11 residues long. The CDR3 spells CSASEPTEAFF. As DNA, the CDR3 is TGCAGTGCTAGCGAGCCCACTGAAGCTTTCTTT.

The chain is built from TRBV10-3 and TRBJ2-1, with D tentatively TRBD2 (7 bases). CDR1 and CDR2 (germline): ENHRY, SYGVKD. Trimming shortened V by 4 bases and J by 4 bases, and 11 bases separated the two germline ends. This CDR3 has 14 amino acids. The DNA for the CDR3 is TGTGCCATCAGTGGGGGGAGGGGGTACAATGAGCAGTTCTTC. Protein product: CAISGGRGYNEQFF.

This chain uses TRBV7-2 with TRBJ2-5, with 12 bases identical to TRBD2. The CDR3 is 16 amino acids. CDR1 and CDR2 (germline): SGHTA, FQGNSA. V shed 1 base and J 5 bases; nucleotides not matched to a gene: 5. The CDR3 DNA sequence: TGTGCCAGCAGCTTAGTGCTAGCGGGAGGGGGGGAGACCCAGTACTTC. Its protein is CASSLVLAGGGETQYF.